The rows below give T cell receptor beta chains drawn from one sample of a study of cytomegalovirus exposure and HLA in healthy donors. Sequencing was performed with immunoSEQ multiplex PCR; in TCRdb, only in-frame clones are kept and a portion is missing. The sample shows about 220,000 clones, roughly 83% of them seen only once. Sequencing input: PBMCs. The receptors stem from a woman in her twenties or thirties in good health and CMV-seropositive. Each CDR3 is given with its conserved first and last residue. A D gene is named only where the DNA matches it firmly. A row's size may be missing; if present it is once, few, many or a size class.

CDR3 length: 15
clone size: NA
J gene: TRBJ2-7
D gene: NA
V gene: TRBV10-1
CDR3 protein: CASSEVALKGNEQYF
CDR3 DNA: TGCGCCAGCAGTGAGGTCGCGCTCAAGGGCAACGAGCAGTACTTC

CDR3 length: 15
clone size: NA
J gene: TRBJ2-7
D gene: TRBD2
V gene: TRBV27
CDR3 protein: CASSPKAGGPREQYF
CDR3 DNA: TGTGCCAGCAGTCCGAAAGCGGGAGGGCCTCGGGAGCAGTACTTC

CDR3 length: 15
clone size: NA
J gene: TRBJ1-5
D gene: NA
V gene: TRBV9
CDR3 protein: CASSVEGEGYQPQHF
CDR3 DNA: TGTGCCAGCAGCGTAGAAGGAGAGGGATATCAGCCCCAGCATTTT

CDR3 length: 15
clone size: NA
J gene: TRBJ2-7
D gene: NA
V gene: TRBV5-1
CDR3 protein: CASSSIRGFIYEQYF
CDR3 DNA: TGCGCCAGCAGCTCGATCAGGGGCTTTATCTACGAGCAGTACTTC

CDR3 length: 15
clone size: NA
J gene: TRBJ2-5
D gene: NA
V gene: TRBV9
CDR3 protein: CASSVGTLNQETQYF
CDR3 DNA: TGTGCCAGCAGCGTTGGTACCTTAAATCAAGAGACCCAGTACTTC

CDR3 length: 13
clone size: NA
J gene: TRBJ1-5
D gene: TRBD1
V gene: TRBV7-2
CDR3 protein: CASSPRQGQPQHF
CDR3 DNA: TGTGCCAGCAGCCCGCGACAGGGTCAGCCCCAGCATTTT

CDR3 length: 12
clone size: once
J gene: TRBJ2-2
D gene: NA
V gene: TRBV9
CDR3 protein: CASSVDTGELFF
CDR3 DNA: TGTGCCAGCAGCGTGGACACCGGGGAGCTGTTTTTT

CDR3 length: 12
clone size: NA
J gene: TRBJ2-7
D gene: NA
V gene: TRBV14
CDR3 protein: CASSQQGYEQYF
CDR3 DNA: TGTGCCAGCAGCCAACAGGGTTACGAGCAGTACTTC

CDR3 length: 15
clone size: once
J gene: TRBJ2-7
D gene: TRBD1
V gene: TRBV7-2
CDR3 protein: CASSTTGTGGYEQYF
CDR3 DNA: TGTGCCAGCAGCACTACCGGGACAGGGGGCTACGAGCAGTACTTC

CDR3 length: 13
clone size: NA
J gene: TRBJ1-5
D gene: NA
V gene: TRBV18
CDR3 protein: CASSPNGDQPQHF
CDR3 DNA: TGTGCCAGCTCACCCAACGGGGATCAGCCCCAGCATTTT

CDR3 length: 12
clone size: NA
J gene: TRBJ2-1
D gene: NA
V gene: TRBV5-4
CDR3 protein: CASSFTANEQFF
CDR3 DNA: TGTGCCAGCAGCTTTACGGCAAATGAGCAGTTCTTC

CDR3 length: 15
clone size: NA
J gene: TRBJ1-1
D gene: TRBD1
V gene: TRBV5-6
CDR3 protein: CASSLETGVYTEAFF
CDR3 DNA: TGTGCCAGCAGCTTGGAGACAGGGGTTTACACTGAAGCTTTCTTT

CDR3 length: 11
clone size: NA
J gene: TRBJ1-3
D gene: NA
V gene: TRBV2
CDR3 protein: CATLSGNTIYF
CDR3 DNA: TGTGCCACCCTTTCTGGAAACACCATATATTTT

CDR3 length: 11
clone size: NA
J gene: TRBJ2-5
D gene: NA
V gene: TRBV2
CDR3 protein: CASRGGETQYF
CDR3 DNA: TGTGCCAGTAGAGGAGGGGAGACCCAGTACTTC

CDR3 length: 15
clone size: NA
J gene: TRBJ2-1
D gene: NA
V gene: TRBV9
CDR3 protein: CASSSRGDSYNEQFF
CDR3 DNA: TGTGCCAGCAGCTCCCGTGGCGACTCCTACAATGAGCAGTTCTTC

CDR3 length: 15
clone size: NA
J gene: TRBJ2-3
D gene: NA
V gene: TRBV6-5
CDR3 protein: CASSYSQTQTDTQYF
CDR3 DNA: TGTGCCAGCAGTTACTCACAAACCCAGACAGATACGCAGTATTTT

CDR3 length: 16
clone size: few
J gene: TRBJ2-1
D gene: TRBD2
V gene: TRBV29-1
CDR3 protein: CSVEGGGAGGPNEQFF
CDR3 DNA: TGCAGCGTTGAAGGAGGAGGCGCGGGAGGGCCCAATGAGCAGTTCTTC

CDR3 length: 16
clone size: NA
J gene: TRBJ2-1
D gene: NA
V gene: TRBV9
CDR3 protein: CASSATSASSYNEQFF
CDR3 DNA: TGTGCCAGCAGCGCAACCAGCGCAAGCTCCTACAATGAGCAGTTCTTC

CDR3 length: 14
clone size: once
J gene: TRBJ2-5
D gene: NA
V gene: TRBV4-1
CDR3 protein: CASSQGQNQETQYF
CDR3 DNA: TGCGCCAGCAGCCAAGGACAGAACCAAGAGACCCAGTACTTC

CDR3 length: 12
clone size: few
J gene: TRBJ1-1
D gene: NA
V gene: TRBV5-1
CDR3 protein: CASRDRNTEAFF
CDR3 DNA: TGCGCCAGCAGGGACAGGAACACTGAAGCTTTCTTT

CDR3 length: 14
clone size: NA
J gene: TRBJ2-2
D gene: NA
V gene: TRBV6-4
CDR3 protein: CASRGQSNTGELFF
CDR3 DNA: TGTGCCAGCAGAGGACAATCTAACACCGGGGAGCTGTTTTTT

CDR3 length: 17
clone size: NA
J gene: TRBJ2-3
D gene: TRBD2
V gene: TRBV2
CDR3 protein: CASSYTGTSGSANTQYF
CDR3 DNA: TGTGCCAGCAGTTACACCGGGACTAGCGGGAGTGCGAATACGCAGTATTTT

CDR3 length: 15
clone size: NA
J gene: TRBJ2-2
D gene: NA
V gene: TRBV6-1
CDR3 protein: CASRPFTGNTGELFF
CDR3 DNA: TGTGCCAGCAGGCCATTTACAGGGAACACCGGGGAGCTGTTTTTT

CDR3 length: 17
clone size: NA
J gene: TRBJ2-2
D gene: TRBD1
V gene: TRBV4-2
CDR3 protein: CASRPITDRENTGELFF
CDR3 DNA: TGTGCCAGCAGACCTATCACCGACAGGGAGAACACCGGGGAGCTGTTTTTT

CDR3 length: 15
clone size: few
J gene: TRBJ2-2
D gene: NA
V gene: TRBV4-1
CDR3 protein: CASRRTWEGSGELFF
CDR3 DNA: TGCGCCAGCAGGAGGACGTGGGAAGGGTCCGGGGAGCTGTTTTTT

CDR3 length: 14
clone size: NA
J gene: TRBJ2-7
D gene: TRBD2
V gene: TRBV2
CDR3 protein: CASSDSGGFHEQYF
CDR3 DNA: TGTGCCAGCAGTGATTCGGGAGGGTTCCACGAGCAGTACTTC

CDR3 length: 15
clone size: NA
J gene: TRBJ1-2
D gene: NA
V gene: TRBV6-6
CDR3 protein: CASSTITGTGYGYTF
CDR3 DNA: TGTGCCAGCAGTACGATAACCGGGACCGGCTATGGCTACACCTTC

CDR3 length: 15
clone size: NA
J gene: TRBJ2-5
D gene: NA
V gene: TRBV5-1
CDR3 protein: CASSGEGGPQETQYF
CDR3 DNA: TGCGCCAGCAGCGGGGAGGGGGGGCCCCAAGAGACCCAGTACTTC

CDR3 length: 15
clone size: few
J gene: TRBJ2-1
D gene: TRBD2
V gene: TRBV15
CDR3 protein: CATSPSGGGGGEQFF
CDR3 DNA: TGTGCCACCAGTCCGAGCGGGGGCGGTGGAGGTGAGCAGTTCTTC

CDR3 length: 14
clone size: NA
J gene: TRBJ1-2
D gene: NA
V gene: TRBV5-1
CDR3 protein: CASSLGTGSRGYTF
CDR3 DNA: TGCGCCAGCAGCTTGGGTACAGGGTCTCGGGGCTACACCTTC

CDR3 length: 15
clone size: NA
J gene: TRBJ2-1
D gene: TRBD1
V gene: TRBV5-1
CDR3 protein: CASSEGQGAVSEQFF
CDR3 DNA: TGCGCCAGCAGCGAAGGCCAGGGGGCGGTTAGTGAGCAGTTCTTC

CDR3 length: 14
clone size: NA
J gene: TRBJ1-1
D gene: TRBD1
V gene: TRBV7-9
CDR3 protein: CASSSRTGKVEAFF
CDR3 DNA: TGTGCCAGCAGCTCTCGGACAGGGAAGGTTGAAGCTTTCTTT

CDR3 length: 13
clone size: once
J gene: TRBJ2-3
D gene: NA
V gene: TRBV5-1
CDR3 protein: CASSPLLTDTQYF
CDR3 DNA: TGCGCCAGCAGCCCCCTACTCACAGATACGCAGTATTTT

CDR3 length: 14
clone size: once
J gene: TRBJ2-1
D gene: NA
V gene: TRBV4-1
CDR3 protein: CASSREDGSDEQFF
CDR3 DNA: TGCGCCAGCAGCCGGGAGGACGGCTCGGATGAGCAGTTCTTC

CDR3 length: 15
clone size: NA
J gene: TRBJ2-7
D gene: NA
V gene: TRBV7-9
CDR3 protein: CASSLEGSGPYEQYF
CDR3 DNA: TGTGCCAGCAGCTTAGAGGGTAGCGGTCCCTACGAGCAGTACTTC